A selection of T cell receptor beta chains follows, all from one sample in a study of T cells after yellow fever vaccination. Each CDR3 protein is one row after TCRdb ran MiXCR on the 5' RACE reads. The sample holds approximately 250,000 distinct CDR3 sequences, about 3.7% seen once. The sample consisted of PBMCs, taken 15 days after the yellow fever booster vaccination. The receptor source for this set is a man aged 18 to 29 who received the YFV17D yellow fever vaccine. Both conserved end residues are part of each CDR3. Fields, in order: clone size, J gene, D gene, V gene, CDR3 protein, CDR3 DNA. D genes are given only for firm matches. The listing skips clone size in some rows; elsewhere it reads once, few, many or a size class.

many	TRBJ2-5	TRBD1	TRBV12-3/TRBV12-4	CASSATTGGRETQYF	TGTGCCAGCAGCGCCACGACAGGGGGCAGGGAGACCCAGTACTTC
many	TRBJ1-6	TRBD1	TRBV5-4	CASSRSTGGDSPLHF	TGTGCCAGCAGCAGGTCGACAGGGGGGGATTCACCCCTCCACTTT
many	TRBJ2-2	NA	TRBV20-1	CSARGGVAGELFF	TGCAGTGCTAGAGGGGGAGTCGCCGGGGAGCTGTTTTTT
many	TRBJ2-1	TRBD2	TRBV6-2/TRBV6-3	CASSYVGGGAYEQFF	TGTGCCAGCAGTTACGTCGGCGGGGGGGCCTATGAGCAGTTCTTC
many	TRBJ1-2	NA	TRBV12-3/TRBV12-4	CASKSPGRVGYTF	TGTGCCAGTAAATCCCCGGGGAGGGTTGGCTACACCTTC
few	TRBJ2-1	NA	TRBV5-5	CASSLVPQNNEQFF	TGTGCCAGCAGCTTGGTCCCACAGAACAATGAGCAGTTCTTC
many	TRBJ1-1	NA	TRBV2	CASILTGPGTEAFF	TGTGCCAGCATCCTCACAGGGCCGGGCACTGAAGCTTTCTTT
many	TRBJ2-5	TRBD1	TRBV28	CASRSGQGETQYF	TGTGCCAGCAGGTCGGGACAGGGGGAGACCCAGTACTTC
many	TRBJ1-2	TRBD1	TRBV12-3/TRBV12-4	CASSRNTPGQGYGYTF	TGTGCCAGCAGCCGAAACACTCCGGGACAGGGCTATGGCTACACCTTC
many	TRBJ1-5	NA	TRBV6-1	CASMGGYSNQPQHF	TGTGCCAGCATGGGGGGATATAGCAATCAGCCCCAGCATTTT
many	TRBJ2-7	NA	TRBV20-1	CSAREGHEQYF	TGCAGTGCTAGAGAGGGGCACGAGCAGTACTTC
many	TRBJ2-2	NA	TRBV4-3	CATRAAGGGELFF	TGCGCCACCCGGGCCGCAGGCGGCGGGGAGCTGTTTTTT
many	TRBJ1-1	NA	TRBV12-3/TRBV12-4	CASSLARLGGEAFF	TGTGCCAGCAGTTTAGCCAGGTTGGGTGGTGAAGCTTTCTTT
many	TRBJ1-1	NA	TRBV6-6	CASSDFMNTEAFF	TGTGCCAGCAGCGACTTCATGAACACTGAAGCTTTCTTT
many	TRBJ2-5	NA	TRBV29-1	CSVQGGGEETQYF	TGCAGCGTCCAAGGGGGGGGCGAAGAGACCCAGTACTTC
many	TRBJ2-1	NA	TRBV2	CASSVWGRNNEQFF	TGTGCCAGCAGTGTATGGGGGCGAAACAATGAGCAGTTCTTC
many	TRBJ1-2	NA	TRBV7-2	CASSRGDRSKGYTF	TGTGCCAGCAGCCGGGGGGACCGGTCGAAGGGCTACACCTTC
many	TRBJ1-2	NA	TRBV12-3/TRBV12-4	CASTLGGYGYTF	TGTGCCAGCACCCTTGGCGGCTATGGCTACACCTTC
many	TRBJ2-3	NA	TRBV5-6	CASSLGVGGTDTQYF	TGTGCCAGCAGCTTGGGGGTTGGAGGCACAGATACGCAGTATTTT
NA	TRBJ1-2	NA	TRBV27	CASSWDGSNYGYTF	TGTGCCAGCAGTTGGGACGGATCTAACTATGGCTACACCTTC
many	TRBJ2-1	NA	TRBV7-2	CASSPRPGKNEQFF	TGTGCCAGCAGCCCTCGACCCGGGAAGAATGAGCAGTTCTTC
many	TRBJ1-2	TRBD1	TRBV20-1	CSARHRGDNYGYTF	TGCAGTGCTAGACACAGGGGAGATAACTATGGCTACACCTTC
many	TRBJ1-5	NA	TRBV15	CATSIDSNQPQHF	TGTGCCACCAGCATTGATAGCAATCAGCCCCAGCATTTT
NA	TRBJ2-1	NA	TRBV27	CASSFTGNEQFF	TGTGCCAGCAGTTTTACCGGGAATGAGCAGTTCTTC
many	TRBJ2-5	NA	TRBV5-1	CASNRRAGAQETQYF	TGCGCCAGCAATCGTAGGGCGGGGGCCCAAGAGACCCAGTACTTC
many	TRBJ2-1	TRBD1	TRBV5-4	CASSLATGGSYNEQFF	TGTGCCAGCAGCTTGGCGACAGGGGGGAGTTACAATGAGCAGTTCTTC
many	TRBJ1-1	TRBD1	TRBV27	CASMGQGYTEAFF	TGTGCCAGCATGGGACAGGGCTACACTGAAGCTTTCTTT
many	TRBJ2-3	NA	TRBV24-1	CATSDRMGDVQDTQYF	TGTGCCACCAGTGACCGGATGGGGGACGTGCAAGATACGCAGTATTTT
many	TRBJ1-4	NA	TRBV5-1	CASSSQTSTEKLFF	TGCGCCAGCAGTTCACAGACCTCCACCGAAAAACTGTTTTTT
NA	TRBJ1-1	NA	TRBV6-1	CASSENGGRGAFF	TGTGCCAGCAGTGAAAATGGTGGACGTGGAGCTTTCTTT
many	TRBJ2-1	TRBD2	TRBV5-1	CASSLGLAGGSPYNEQFF	TGCGCCAGCAGCTTGGGTCTAGCGGGGGGAAGCCCCTACAATGAGCAGTTCTTC
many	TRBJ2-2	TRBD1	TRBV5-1	CASSLGTGGRNTGELFF	TGCGCCAGCAGCCTGGGGACAGGGGGGAGAAACACCGGGGAGCTGTTTTTT
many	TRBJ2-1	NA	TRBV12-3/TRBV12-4	CASSLWQTSYNEQFF	TGTGCCAGCAGTTTATGGCAGACCTCCTACAATGAGCAGTTCTTC
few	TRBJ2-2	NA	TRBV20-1	CSARYLGGELFF	TGCAGTGCCCGTTACTTGGGAGGGGAGCTGTTTTTT
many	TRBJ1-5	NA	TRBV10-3	CAISELSGDSNQPQHF	TGTGCCATCAGTGAGTTATCGGGAGATAGCAATCAGCCCCAGCATTTT
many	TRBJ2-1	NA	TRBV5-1	CASSLGSSNEQFF	TGCGCCAGCAGCTTGGGCAGTTCCAATGAGCAGTTCTTC
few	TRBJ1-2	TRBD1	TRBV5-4	CASSVDRVGYTF	TGTGCCAGCAGCGTAGACAGGGTGGGCTACACCTTC
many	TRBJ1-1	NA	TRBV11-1	CASGRAGFGTEAFF	TGTGCCAGCGGCCGCGCGGGGTTCGGCACTGAAGCTTTCTTT
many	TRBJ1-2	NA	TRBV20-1	CSALSDRETGYTF	TGCAGTGCCCTATCGGACCGAGAGACTGGCTACACCTTC
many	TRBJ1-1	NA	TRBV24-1	CATSDREGEAFF	TGTGCCACCAGTGACAGGGAGGGTGAAGCTTTCTTT
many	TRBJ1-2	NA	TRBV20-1	CSASRAGFYGYTF	TGCAGTGCTTCCAGGGCCGGCTTTTATGGCTACACCTTC
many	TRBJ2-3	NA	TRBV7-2	CATERGGGDTQYF	TGTGCCACCGAGAGGGGTGGGGGTGATACGCAGTATTTT